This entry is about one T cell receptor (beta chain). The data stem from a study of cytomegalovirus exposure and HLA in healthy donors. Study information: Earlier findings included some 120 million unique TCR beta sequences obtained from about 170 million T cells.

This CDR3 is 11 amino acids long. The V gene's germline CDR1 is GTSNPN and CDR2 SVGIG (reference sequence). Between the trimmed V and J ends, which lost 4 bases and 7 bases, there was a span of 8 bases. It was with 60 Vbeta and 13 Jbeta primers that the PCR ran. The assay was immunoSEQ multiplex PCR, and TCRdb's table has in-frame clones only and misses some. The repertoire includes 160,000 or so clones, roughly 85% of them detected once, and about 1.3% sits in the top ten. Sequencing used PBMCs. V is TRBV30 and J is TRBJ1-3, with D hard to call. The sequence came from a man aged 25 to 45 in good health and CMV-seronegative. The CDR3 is CAWKLLNTIYF. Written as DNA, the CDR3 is TGTGCCTGGAAGCTCCTCAACACCATATATTTT.